This T cell receptor beta chain was captured in a study of CD8 T cell repertoires and HIV-1 epitope variants. Overall study: T cells were cultured for about 9 days with cytokines added on days 3 and 7.

Sequencing used immunoSEQ multiplex PCR; TCRdb keeps in-frame clones, though not all of them. In the table there are about 5,600 clones, just over 65% of which are singletons. Details on this clone: Antigen specificity is unknown.

Study-wide findings and caveats: Most of the nine antigen-specific clonotypes appeared cross-reactive to autologous or escape variants.

This CDR3 has 15 residues. The chain uses TRBV21-1 and TRBJ1-1. TRBV21-1 is a pseudogene segment. The material sequenced was cultured CD8+ T cells derived from PBMCs. The receptor was isolated from a male donor with HIV. CDR3 protein: CASSIHARVNTEAFF. In nucleotides, the CDR3 is TGTGCCAGCAGCATCCATGCTAGGGTGAACACTGAAGCTTTCTTT.